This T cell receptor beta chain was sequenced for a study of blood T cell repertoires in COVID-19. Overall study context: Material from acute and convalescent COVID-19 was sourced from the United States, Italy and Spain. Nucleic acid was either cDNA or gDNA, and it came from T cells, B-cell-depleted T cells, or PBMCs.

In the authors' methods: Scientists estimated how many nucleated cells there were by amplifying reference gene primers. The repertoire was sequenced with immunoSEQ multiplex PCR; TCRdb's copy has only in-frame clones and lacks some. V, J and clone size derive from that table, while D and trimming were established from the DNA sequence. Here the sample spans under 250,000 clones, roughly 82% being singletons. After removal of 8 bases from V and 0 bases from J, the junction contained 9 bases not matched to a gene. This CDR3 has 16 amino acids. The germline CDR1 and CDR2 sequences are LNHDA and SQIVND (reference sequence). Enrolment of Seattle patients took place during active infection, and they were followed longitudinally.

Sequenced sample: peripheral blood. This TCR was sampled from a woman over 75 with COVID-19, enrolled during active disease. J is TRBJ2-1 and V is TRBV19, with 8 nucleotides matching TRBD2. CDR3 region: CASGRNAGGSYNEQFF. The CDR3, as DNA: TGTGCCAGTGGCCGAAATGCGGGGGGCTCCTACAATGAGCAGTTCTTC.